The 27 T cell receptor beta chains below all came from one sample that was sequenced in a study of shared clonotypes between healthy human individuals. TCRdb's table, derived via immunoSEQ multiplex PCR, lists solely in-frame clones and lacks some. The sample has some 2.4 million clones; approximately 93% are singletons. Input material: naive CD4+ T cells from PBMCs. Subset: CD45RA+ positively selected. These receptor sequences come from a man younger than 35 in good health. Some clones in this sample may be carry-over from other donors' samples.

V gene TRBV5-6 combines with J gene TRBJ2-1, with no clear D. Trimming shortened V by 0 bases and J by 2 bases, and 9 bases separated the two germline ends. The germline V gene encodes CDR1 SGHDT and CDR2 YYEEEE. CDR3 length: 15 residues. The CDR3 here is CASSLVGWTYNEQFF. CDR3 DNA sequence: TGTGCCAGCAGCTTGGTGGGGTGGACCTACAATGAGCAGTTCTTC.

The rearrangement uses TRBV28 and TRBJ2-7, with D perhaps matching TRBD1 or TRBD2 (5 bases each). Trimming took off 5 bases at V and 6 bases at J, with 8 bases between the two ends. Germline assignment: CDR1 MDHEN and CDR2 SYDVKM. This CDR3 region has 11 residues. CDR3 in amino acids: CASSPGTEQYF. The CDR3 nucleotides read TGTGCCAGCAGTCCCGGGACCGAGCAGTACTTC. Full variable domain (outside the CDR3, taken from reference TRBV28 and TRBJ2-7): DVKVTQSSRYLVKRTGEKVFLECVQDMDHENMFWYRQDPGLGLRLIYFSYDVKMKEKGDIPEGYSVSREKKERFSLILESASTNQTSMYLCASSPGTEQYFGPGTRLTVT.

The CDR3 DNA reads as TGCGCCAGCAGCGGGCCCTCAGGGGAAGAGACCCAGTACTTC. This gives the protein CASSGPSGEETQYF. V and J are TRBV5-1 and TRBJ2-5; possible D gene TRBD1, 6 bases. The CDR3 sequence is 14 residues long. CDR1 and CDR2 from the germline V gene are SGHRS and YFSETQ. V was cut by 4 bases and J by 3 bases, with 13 bases left in between.

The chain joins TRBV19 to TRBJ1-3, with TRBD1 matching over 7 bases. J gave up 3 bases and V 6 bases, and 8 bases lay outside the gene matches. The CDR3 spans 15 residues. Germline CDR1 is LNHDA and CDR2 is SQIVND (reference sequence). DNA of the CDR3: TGTGCCAGTAGCCCGACAGGGTTCGGTGGAAACACCATATATTTT. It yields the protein CASSPTGFGGNTIYF.

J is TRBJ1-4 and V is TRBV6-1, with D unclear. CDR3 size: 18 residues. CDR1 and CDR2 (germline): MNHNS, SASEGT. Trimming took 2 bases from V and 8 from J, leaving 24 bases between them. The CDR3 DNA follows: TGTGCCAGCAGTGAATATTTCCCTGAAACCCAGCCGGGGGAAAAACTGTTTTTT. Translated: CASSEYFPETQPGEKLFF.

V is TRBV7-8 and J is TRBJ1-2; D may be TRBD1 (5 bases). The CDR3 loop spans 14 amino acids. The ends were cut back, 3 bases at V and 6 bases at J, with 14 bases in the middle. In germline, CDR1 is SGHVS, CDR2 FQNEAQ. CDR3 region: CASSFGMGVDGYTF. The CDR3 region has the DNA TGTGCCAGCAGCTTCGGGATGGGGGTGGATGGCTACACCTTC.

The chain's CDR3 is CATRSADSNQPQHF. CDR3 DNA: TGTGCCACCCGCAGCGCAGATAGCAATCAGCCCCAGCATTTT. The rearrangement links TRBV10-3 to TRBJ1-5; no clear D. The germline gives CDR1 ENHRY, CDR2 SYGVKD. The CDR3 spans 14 residues. The V gene lost 10 bases and the J gene lost 0 bases, with 13 bases spanning the gap.

DNA for the CDR3: TGTGCCAGCCGCCAAGGTCGCTACGAGCAGTACTTC. It encodes CASRQGRYEQYF. The chain links TRBV10-3 to TRBJ2-7; D call uncertain. V lost 10 bases, J lost 3 bases, and 13 bases lay in between. The CDR3 consists of 12 residues. Germline CDR1 is ENHRY and CDR2 is SYGVKD.

The CDR3 nucleotides read TGTGCCAGCAGTCTCGGGACAACCAACAATGAGCAGTTCTTC. Amino acids: CASSLGTTNNEQFF. This chain uses TRBV28 with TRBJ2-1; D is possibly TRBD1 (6 bases). V was shortened by 5 bases and J by 5 bases, with 13 bases between the two germline ends. Germline V lookup: CDR1 MDHEN, CDR2 SYDVKM. The CDR3 totals 14 residues.

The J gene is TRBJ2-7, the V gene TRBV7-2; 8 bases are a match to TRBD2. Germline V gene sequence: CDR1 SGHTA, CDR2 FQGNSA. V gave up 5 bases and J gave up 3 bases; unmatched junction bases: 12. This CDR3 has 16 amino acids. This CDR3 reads CASSPTPSGRFYEQYF. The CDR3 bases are TGTGCCAGCAGCCCCACTCCCAGCGGGAGATTCTACGAGCAGTACTTC.

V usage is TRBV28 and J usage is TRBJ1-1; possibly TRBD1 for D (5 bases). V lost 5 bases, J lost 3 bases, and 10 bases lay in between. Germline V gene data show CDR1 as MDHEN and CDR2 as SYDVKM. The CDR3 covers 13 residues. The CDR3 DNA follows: TGTGCCAGCAGTCCCCCCAGGGACACTGAAGCTTTCTTT. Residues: CASSPPRDTEAFF.

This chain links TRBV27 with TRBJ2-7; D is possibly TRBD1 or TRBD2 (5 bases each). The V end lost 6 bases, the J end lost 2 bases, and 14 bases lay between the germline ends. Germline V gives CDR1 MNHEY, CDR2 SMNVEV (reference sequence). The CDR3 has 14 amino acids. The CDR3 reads CASSRRDGPYEQYF. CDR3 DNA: TGTGCCAGCAGCCGCCGGGACGGCCCCTACGAGCAGTACTTC.

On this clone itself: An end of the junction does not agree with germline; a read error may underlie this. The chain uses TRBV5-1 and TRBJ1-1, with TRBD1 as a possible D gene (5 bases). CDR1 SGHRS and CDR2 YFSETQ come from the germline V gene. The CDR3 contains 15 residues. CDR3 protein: CASTLAGDLITEAFF. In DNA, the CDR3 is TGCGCCAGCACCTTGGCGGGGGATTTGATAACTGAAGCTTTCTTT. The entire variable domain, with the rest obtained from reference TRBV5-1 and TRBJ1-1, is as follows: KAGVTQTPRYLIKTRGQQVTLSCSPISGHRSVSWYQQTPGQGLQFLFEYFSETQRNKGNFPGRFSGRQFSNSRSEMNVSTLELGDSALYLCASTLAGDLITEAFFGQGTRLTVV.

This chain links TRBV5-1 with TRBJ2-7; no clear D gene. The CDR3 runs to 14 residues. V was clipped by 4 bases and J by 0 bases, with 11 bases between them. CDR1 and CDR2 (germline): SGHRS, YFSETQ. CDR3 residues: CASSLDAASYEQYF. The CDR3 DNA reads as TGCGCCAGCAGCCTCGACGCCGCCTCCTACGAGCAGTACTTC.

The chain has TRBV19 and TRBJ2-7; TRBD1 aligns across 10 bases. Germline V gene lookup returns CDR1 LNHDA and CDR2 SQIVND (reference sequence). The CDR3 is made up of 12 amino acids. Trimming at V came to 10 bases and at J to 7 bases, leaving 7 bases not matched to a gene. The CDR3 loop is CATGTGAGEQYF. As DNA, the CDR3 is TGTGCCACCGGGACAGGGGCGGGGGAGCAGTACTTC.

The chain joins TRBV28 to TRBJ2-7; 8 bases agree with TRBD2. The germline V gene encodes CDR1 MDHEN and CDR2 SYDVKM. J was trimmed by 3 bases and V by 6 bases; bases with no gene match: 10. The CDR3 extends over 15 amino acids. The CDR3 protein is CASRLSGSEGYEQYF. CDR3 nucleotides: TGTGCCAGCAGACTAAGCGGGAGTGAAGGCTACGAGCAGTACTTC.

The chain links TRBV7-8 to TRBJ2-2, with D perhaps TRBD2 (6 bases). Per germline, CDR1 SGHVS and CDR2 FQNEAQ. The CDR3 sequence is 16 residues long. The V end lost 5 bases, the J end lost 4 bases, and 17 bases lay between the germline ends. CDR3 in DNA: TGTGCCAGCAGCCGATGGGTTCCAGCGGGCACCGGGGAGCTGTTTTTT. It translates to CASSRWVPAGTGELFF.

The CDR3 is CASMEQITDTQYF. CDR3 sequence (DNA): TGCGCCAGCATGGAGCAGATCACAGATACGCAGTATTTT. J is TRBJ2-3 and V is TRBV5-1; D not certain. CDR1 and CDR2 from the germline V gene are SGHRS and YFSETQ. The CDR3 runs 13 residues. With 6 bases removed from V and 2 bases from J, the gap between germline ends came to 10 bases.

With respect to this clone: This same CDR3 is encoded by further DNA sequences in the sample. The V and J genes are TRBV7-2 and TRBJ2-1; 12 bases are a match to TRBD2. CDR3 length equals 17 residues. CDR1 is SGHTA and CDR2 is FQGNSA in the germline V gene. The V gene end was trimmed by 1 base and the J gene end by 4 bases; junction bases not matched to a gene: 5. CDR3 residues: CASSLVGTSGSYNEQFF. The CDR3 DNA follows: TGTGCCAGCAGCTTAGTGGGGACTAGCGGGTCGTACAATGAGCAGTTCTTC.

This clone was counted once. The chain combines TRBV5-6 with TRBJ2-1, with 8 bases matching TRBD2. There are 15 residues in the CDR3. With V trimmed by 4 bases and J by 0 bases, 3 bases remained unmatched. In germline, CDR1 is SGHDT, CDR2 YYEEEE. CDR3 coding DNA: TGTGCCAGCAGCCTAGCGGGTAGCTCCTACAATGAGCAGTTCTTC. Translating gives CASSLAGSSYNEQFF.

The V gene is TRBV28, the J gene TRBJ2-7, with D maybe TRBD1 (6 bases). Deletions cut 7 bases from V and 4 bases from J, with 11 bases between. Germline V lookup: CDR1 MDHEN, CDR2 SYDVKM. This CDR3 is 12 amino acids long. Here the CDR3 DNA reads TGTGCCAGCAAACTAACAGGGTACGAGCAGTACTTC. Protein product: CASKLTGYEQYF. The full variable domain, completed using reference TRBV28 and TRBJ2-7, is DVKVTQSSRYLVKRTGEKVFLECVQDMDHENMFWYRQDPGLGLRLIYFSYDVKMKEKGDIPEGYSVSREKKERFSLILESASTNQTSMYLCASKLTGYEQYFGPGTRLTVT.

The CDR3 DNA follows: TGCAGCGTTCAGGCAACTAGCACAGATACGCAGTATTTT. Translated: CSVQATSTDTQYF. The gene calls are TRBV29-1 and TRBJ2-3; D is ambiguous. This CDR3 region has 13 residues. V gave up 5 bases and J gave up 0 bases, with 9 bases separating them. Germline V lookup: CDR1 SQVTM, CDR2 ANQGSEA.

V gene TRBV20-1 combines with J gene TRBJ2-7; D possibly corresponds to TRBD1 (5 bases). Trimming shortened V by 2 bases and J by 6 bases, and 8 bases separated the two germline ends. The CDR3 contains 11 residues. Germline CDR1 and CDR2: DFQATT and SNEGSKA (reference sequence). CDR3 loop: CSARKGIEQYF. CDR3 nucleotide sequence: TGCAGTGCTAGAAAGGGGATCGAGCAGTACTTC.

CDR3 nucleotide sequence: TGTGCCAGCAGCTCCGCCCCCGTCACTGAAGCTTTCTTT. Its translation is CASSSAPVTEAFF. The chain links TRBV7-3 to TRBJ1-1; no clear D. The ends were cut back, 4 bases at V and 4 bases at J, with 10 bases in the middle. The CDR3 runs to 13 residues. Germline V gene data show CDR1 as SGHTA and CDR2 as FQGTGA.

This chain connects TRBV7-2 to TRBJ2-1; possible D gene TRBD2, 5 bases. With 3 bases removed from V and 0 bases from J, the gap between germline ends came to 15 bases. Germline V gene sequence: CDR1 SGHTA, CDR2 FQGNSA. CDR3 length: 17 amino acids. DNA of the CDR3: TGTGCCAGCAGCTTGTCTTTCAGCGGAACCTCCTACAATGAGCAGTTCTTC. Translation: CASSLSFSGTSYNEQFF.

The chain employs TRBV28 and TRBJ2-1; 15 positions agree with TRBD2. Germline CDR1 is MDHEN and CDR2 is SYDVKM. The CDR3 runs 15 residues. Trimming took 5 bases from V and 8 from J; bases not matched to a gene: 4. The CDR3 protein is CASSGGLAGGYEQFF. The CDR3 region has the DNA TGTGCCAGCAGTGGGGGACTAGCGGGAGGCTATGAGCAGTTCTTC. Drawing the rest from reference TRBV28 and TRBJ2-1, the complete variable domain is DVKVTQSSRYLVKRTGEKVFLECVQDMDHENMFWYRQDPGLGLRLIYFSYDVKMKEKGDIPEGYSVSREKKERFSLILESASTNQTSMYLCASSGGLAGGYEQFFGPGTRLTVL.

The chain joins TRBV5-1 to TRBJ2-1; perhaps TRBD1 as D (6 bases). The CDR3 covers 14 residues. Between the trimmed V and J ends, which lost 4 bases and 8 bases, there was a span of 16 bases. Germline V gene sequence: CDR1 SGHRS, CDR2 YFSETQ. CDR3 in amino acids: CASSPDAPGDEQFF. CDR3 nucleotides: TGCGCCAGCAGCCCTGACGCCCCAGGGGATGAGCAGTTCTTC.